Presented here are 9 T cell receptor beta chains from one specimen sequenced in a study of post-analysis software for immune sequencing data. TCR beta libraries were prepared from cDNA with unique molecular identifiers. TCRdb reprocessed the PCR reads with MiXCR, giving one entry per CDR3 protein. This sample yields 600,000 to 750,000 distinct CDR3 sequences, of which about 60% are seen a single time; around 10% belongs to the top ten. Findings of the study overall: Controls had lower frequencies than patients of roughly five TRBV segments, which included TRBV5-6, TRBV5-1 and TRBV20-1.

Their target antigens are unknown. Source material: blood. Every receptor here comes from a girl aged 2-15 years with multiple sclerosis.

The chain couples TRBV29-1 to TRBJ1-1; D gene unclear. This CDR3 has 11 amino acids. The germline V gene encodes CDR1 SQVTM and CDR2 ANQGSEA. Trimming removed 7 bases from V and 5 bases from J, with 11 bases in between. This chain's CDR3 is CSAVEPTEAFF. CDR3 nucleotide sequence: TGCAGCGCCGTTGAACCTACTGAAGCTTTCTTT.

This chain uses TRBV11-2 with TRBJ2-5, with D perhaps assigned TRBD1 or TRBD2 (6 bases each). The J call may be incorrect, as the DNA end agrees better with TRBJ2-4. Looked up from germline, CDR1 is SGHAT and CDR2 is FQNNGV. This CDR3 has 16 residues. For the CDR3, the DNA is TGTGCCAGCAGCTGGGGTGGGGGGCCTGTCAAAAACATTCAGTACTTC. Protein product: CASSWGGGPVKNIQYF.

This sequence joins TRBV20-1 and TRBJ2-7; 11 nucleotides agree with TRBD2. The assigned J gene may be wrong: the sequence end matches TRBJ2-5 better. Germline V gene sequence: CDR1 DFQATT, CDR2 SNEGSKA (reference sequence). The CDR3 loop spans 14 amino acids. CDR3 nucleotide sequence: TGCAGTGCTAGAAGGCTAGCGGGGGGCGAGACCCAGTACTTC. Its protein is CSARRLAGGETQYF.

This clonotype was detected only a few times. J is TRBJ2-1 and V is TRBV6-2 or TRBV6-3; no clear D. Trimming shortened V by 6 bases and J by 0 bases, and 9 bases separated the two germline ends. The CDR3 is 14 residues long. Germline V gives CDR1 MNHEY, CDR2 SVGEGT. The CDR3: CASSLSFSYNEQFF. In DNA, the CDR3 is TGTGCCAGCAGCCTGTCCTTCTCCTACAATGAGCAGTTCTTC.

The chain combines TRBV27 with TRBJ2-7; possible D gene TRBD1, 6 bases. V was trimmed by 6 bases and J by 3 bases, leaving 18 bases between them. The CDR3 is 15 amino acids. Germline loops: CDR1 MNHEY, CDR2 SMNVEV (reference sequence). The CDR3 bases are TGTGCCAGCAGCAAGAATACAGGGATTCTCTACGAGCAGTACTTC. Its protein product is CASSKNTGILYEQYF.

This rearrangement joins TRBV3-1 to TRBJ2-1; perhaps D is TRBD1 or TRBD2 (5 bases each). The CDR3 is made up of 16 amino acids. V lost 1 base, J lost 6 bases, and 16 bases lay in between. From germline, CDR1 is LGHDT and CDR2 YNNKEL (reference sequence). CDR3 nucleotides: TGTGCCAGCAGCCAAGGCTTGTTGGGTGGGGGCAATGAGCAGTTCTTC. Translated: CASSQGLLGGGNEQFF.

Only a few counts were recorded for this clonotype. The junction departs from the called germline gene at one end, perhaps through a read error. The genes are TRBV27 and TRBJ2-5; TRBD2 might be the D (5 bases). Germline-derived CDR1 and CDR2 are MNHEY and SMNVEV (reference sequence). The CDR3 is made up of 15 amino acids. DNA for the CDR3: TGCGCCAGCAGTTTAAGAGGGAGAAACCAAGAGACCCAGTACTTC. This translates into CASSLRGRNQETQYF.

The chain uses TRBV11-2 and TRBJ2-1, with TRBD2 identical over 14 bases. CDR3 length: 18 residues. Per the germline V gene, CDR1 is SGHAT and CDR2 is FQNNGV. Trimming cost V 2 bases and J 4 bases; bases outside gene matches: 7. CDR3 DNA: TGTGCCAGCAGCTTATCTTCTCGACTAGCGGGGGGGTACAATGAGCAGTTCTTC. It codes for CASSLSSRLAGGYNEQFF.

The chain joins TRBV7-9 to TRBJ2-5; no definite D call. The CDR3 length is 15 residues. V lost 3 bases to trimming and J lost 2 bases, with 13 bases between them. CDR1 is SEHNR, CDR2 FQNEAQ, per germline (reference sequence). The CDR3 loop is CASSFFSEVQETQYF. CDR3 nucleotides: TGTGCCAGCAGCTTTTTTAGTGAAGTTCAAGAGACCCAGTACTTC. Complete variable domain (other parts from reference TRBV7-9 and TRBJ2-5): DTGVSQNPRHKITKRGQNVTFRCDPISEHNRLYWYRQTLGQGPEFLTYFQNEAQLEKSRLLSDRFSAERPKGSFSTLEIQRTEQGDSAMYLCASSFFSEVQETQYFGPGTRLLVL.